The 10 T cell receptor beta chains listed next were all sequenced from one sample in a study of persistence of HIV-infected CD4 T cells. Anti-CD3/anti-CD28 beads served as a nonspecific positive control stimulus. Responding CD4+ T cells were sorted by upregulation of both CD40 ligand and CD69. For these TCRs, the target antigens are not known. This was the immunoSEQ version 4 assay in survey mode. TCRdb keeps only in-frame clones here, not all; method: immunoSEQ multiplex PCR. The sample yields 40,000 to 55,000 clones, approximately 90% seen once. The sample in question was CD4+ T cells sorted from PBMCs after approximately 20-hour stimulation, obtained from a patient who received antiretroviral therapy. Receptor source: an adult woman with HIV who was CMV-seropositive.

Here the CDR3 reads CAWSGQGPYGYTF. CDR3 in DNA: TGTGCCTGGAGCGGACAGGGCCCCTATGGCTACACCTTC. The chain recombines TRBV30 with TRBJ1-2, with 8 bases fitting TRBD1. Germline CDR1 GTSNPN, CDR2 SVGIG (reference sequence). This CDR3 has 13 residues. Losses at the gene ends were 3 bases for V and 4 bases for J; bases not matched to a gene: 4.

The CDR3 reads CAISEGVLKPQHF. DNA of the CDR3: TGTGCCATCAGTGAAGGGGTGCTGAAGCCCCAGCATTTT. This sequence joins TRBV10-3 and TRBJ1-5; D is possibly TRBD1 (5 bases). CDR1 ENHRY and CDR2 SYGVKD come from the germline V gene. Deletions cut 3 bases from V and 8 bases from J, with 11 bases between. The CDR3 is 13 amino acids.

V usage is TRBV2 and J usage is TRBJ1-6; no definite D call. The V end was cut by 4 bases, the J end by 0 bases, with 10 bases between. Germline-derived CDR1 and CDR2 are SNHLY and FYNNEI. The CDR3 contains 16 residues. CDR3 coding DNA: TGTGCCAGCAGTGGGACCTCGATCTCCTATAATTCACCCCTCCACTTT. It codes for CASSGTSISYNSPLHF. The variable domain in full, with the rest retrieved from reference TRBV2 and TRBJ1-6, is EPEVTQTPSHQVTQMGQEVILRCVPISNHLYFYWYRQILGQKVEFLVSFYNNEISEKSEIFDDQFSVERPDGSNFTLKIRSTKLEDSAMYFCASSGTSISYNSPLHFGNGTRLTVT.

This rearrangement joins TRBV7-6 to TRBJ2-1, with D possibly TRBD1 on 6 matching bases. The CDR3 has 15 amino acids. Germline CDR1 reads SGHVS; CDR2 reads FNYEAQ. Trimming removed 5 bases at V and 8 bases at J, with 19 bases between. CDR3 sequence: CASSANRVSHDEQFF. CDR3 bases: TGTGCCAGCAGCGCGAACAGGGTTTCGCATGATGAGCAGTTCTTC.

This rearrangement joins TRBV24-1 to TRBJ2-3; 15 nucleotides agree with TRBD2. V lost 4 bases and J lost 0; bases outside the gene matches: 22. Germline V gene sequence: CDR1 KGHDR, CDR2 SFDVKD. There are 24 residues in the CDR3. This CDR3 is CATSDPSLRGLAGGLSRSTDTQYF. CDR3 sequence (DNA): TGTGCCACCAGTGACCCTTCCCTCCGAGGACTAGCGGGGGGGTTGAGTCGTAGCACAGATACGCAGTATTTT.

CDR3 residues: CASSSSSRSNYGYTF. CDR3 in DNA: TGTGCCAGCAGTTCCTCCTCCCGATCTAACTATGGCTACACCTTC. This chain links TRBV28 with TRBJ1-2; D call uncertain. The CDR3 covers 15 residues. The V gene lost 4 bases and the J gene lost 0 bases, with 12 bases spanning the gap. Germline lookup yields CDR1 MDHEN and CDR2 SYDVKM.

CDR3: CASSFKRTGEAFF. The CDR3 DNA is TGTGCCAGCAGCTTCAAGAGAACAGGAGAAGCTTTCTTT. This chain links TRBV11-3 with TRBJ1-1; a possible D gene is TRBD1 (5 bases). The ends were cut back, 3 bases at V and 8 bases at J, with 13 bases in the middle. Looked up from germline, CDR1 is SGHNT and CDR2 is YENEEA. This CDR3 spans 13 amino acids.

The rearrangement joins TRBV5-1 to TRBJ2-1; possibly TRBD2 for D (6 bases). Deletions cut 3 bases from V and 6 bases from J, with 13 bases between. The CDR3 totals 14 residues. The V gene's germline CDR1 is SGHRS and CDR2 YFSETQ. CDR3 nucleotide sequence: TGCGCCAGCAGCTGGACTATTCCCCTCAATGAGCAGTTCTTC. This gives the protein CASSWTIPLNEQFF.

This rearrangement joins TRBV12-3 or TRBV12-4 to TRBJ1-2; 7 bases align to TRBD1. The CDR3 is 13 residues long. Trimming cost V 6 bases and J 4 bases; bases outside gene matches: 5. CDR3 in amino acids: CASRLQGFYGYTF. CDR3 DNA sequence: TGTGCCAGCAGGCTACAGGGGTTCTATGGCTACACCTTC.

The rearrangement links TRBV7-6 to TRBJ2-1; D gene uncertain. The germline V gene encodes CDR1 SGHVS and CDR2 FNYEAQ. Trimming pared 1 base from V and 9 bases from J, leaving 10 bases between. CDR3 length: 13 residues. This CDR3 reads CASSLVVRGEQFF. Written as DNA, the CDR3 is TGTGCCAGCAGCTTAGTAGTTCGCGGTGAGCAGTTCTTC.